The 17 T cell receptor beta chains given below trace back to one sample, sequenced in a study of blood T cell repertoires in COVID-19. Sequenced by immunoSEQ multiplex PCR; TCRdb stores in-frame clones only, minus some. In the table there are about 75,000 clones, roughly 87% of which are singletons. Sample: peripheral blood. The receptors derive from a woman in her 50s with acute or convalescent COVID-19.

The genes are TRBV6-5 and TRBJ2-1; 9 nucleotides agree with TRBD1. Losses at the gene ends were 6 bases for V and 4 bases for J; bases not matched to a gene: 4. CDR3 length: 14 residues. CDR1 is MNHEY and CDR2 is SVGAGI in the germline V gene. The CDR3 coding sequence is TGTGCCAGCAGAGGGACAGGGCGGTACAATGAGCAGTTCTTC. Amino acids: CASRGTGRYNEQFF.

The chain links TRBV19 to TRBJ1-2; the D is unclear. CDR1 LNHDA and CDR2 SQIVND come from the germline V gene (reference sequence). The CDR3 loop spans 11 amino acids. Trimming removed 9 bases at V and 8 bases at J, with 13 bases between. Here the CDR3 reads CASEDPAGYTF. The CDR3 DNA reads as TGTGCCAGCGAGGATCCGGCCGGCTACACCTTC.

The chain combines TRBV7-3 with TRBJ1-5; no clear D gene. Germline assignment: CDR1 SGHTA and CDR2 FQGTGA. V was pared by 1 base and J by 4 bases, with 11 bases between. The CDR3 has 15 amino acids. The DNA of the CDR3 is TGTGCCAGCAGCTTAATTGGCGGGAGTAATCAGCCCCAGCATTTT. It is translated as CASSLIGGSNQPQHF.

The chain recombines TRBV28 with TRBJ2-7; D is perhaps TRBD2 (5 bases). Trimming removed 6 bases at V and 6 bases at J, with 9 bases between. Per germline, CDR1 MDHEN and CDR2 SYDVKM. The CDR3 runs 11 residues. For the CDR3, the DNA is TGTGCCAGCAGCGGCGCGGGCGAGCAGTACTTC. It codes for CASSGAGEQYF. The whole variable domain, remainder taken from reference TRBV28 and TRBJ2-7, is DVKVTQSSRYLVKRTGEKVFLECVQDMDHENMFWYRQDPGLGLRLIYFSYDVKMKEKGDIPEGYSVSREKKERFSLILESASTNQTSMYLCASSGAGEQYFGPGTRLTVT.

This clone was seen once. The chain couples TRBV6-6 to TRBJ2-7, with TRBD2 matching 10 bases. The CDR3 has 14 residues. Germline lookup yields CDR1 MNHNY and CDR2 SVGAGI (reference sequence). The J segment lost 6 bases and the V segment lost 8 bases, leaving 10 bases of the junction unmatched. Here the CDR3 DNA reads TGTGCCAGCTTTAAGCGGGAGGGCCTCGGCGAGCAGTACTTC. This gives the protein CASFKREGLGEQYF.

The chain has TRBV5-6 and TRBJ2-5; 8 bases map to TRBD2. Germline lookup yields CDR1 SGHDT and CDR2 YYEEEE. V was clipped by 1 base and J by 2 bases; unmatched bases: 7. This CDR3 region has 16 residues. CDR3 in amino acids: CASSLLREGGQETQYF. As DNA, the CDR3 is TGTGCCAGCAGCTTGTTACGGGAGGGGGGTCAAGAGACCCAGTACTTC.

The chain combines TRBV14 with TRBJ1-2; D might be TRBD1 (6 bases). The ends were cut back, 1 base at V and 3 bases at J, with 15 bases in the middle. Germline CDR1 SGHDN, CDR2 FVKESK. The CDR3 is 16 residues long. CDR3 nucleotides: TGTGCCAGCAGCCAAGTAGGAGTACAGGGAGACTATGGCTACACCTTC. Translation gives CASSQVGVQGDYGYTF. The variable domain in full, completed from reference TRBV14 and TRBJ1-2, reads EAGVTQFPSHSVIEKGQTVTLRCDPISGHDNLYWYRRVMGKEIKFLLHFVKESKQDESGMPNNRFLAERTGGTYSTLKVQPAELEDSGVYFCASSQVGVQGDYGYTFGSGTRLTVV.

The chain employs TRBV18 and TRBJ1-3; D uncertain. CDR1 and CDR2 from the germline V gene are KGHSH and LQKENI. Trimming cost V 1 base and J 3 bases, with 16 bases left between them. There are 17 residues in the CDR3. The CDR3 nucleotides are TGTGCCAGCTCACCACAAGGAGGAAGCCCGATTGGAAACACCATATATTTT. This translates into CASSPQGGSPIGNTIYF.

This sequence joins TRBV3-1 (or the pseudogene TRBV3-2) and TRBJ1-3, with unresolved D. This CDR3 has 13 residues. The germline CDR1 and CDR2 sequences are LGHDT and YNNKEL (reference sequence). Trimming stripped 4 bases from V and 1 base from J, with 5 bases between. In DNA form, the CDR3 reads TGTGCCAGCAGCCCGACTTCTGGAAACACCATATATTTT. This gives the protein CASSPTSGNTIYF.

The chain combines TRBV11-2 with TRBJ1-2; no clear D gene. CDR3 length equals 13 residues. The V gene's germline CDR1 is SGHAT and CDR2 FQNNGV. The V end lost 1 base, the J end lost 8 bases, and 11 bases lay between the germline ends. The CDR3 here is CASSLVRDLGYTF. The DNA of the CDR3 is TGTGCCAGCAGCTTAGTGCGGGATCTCGGCTACACCTTC.

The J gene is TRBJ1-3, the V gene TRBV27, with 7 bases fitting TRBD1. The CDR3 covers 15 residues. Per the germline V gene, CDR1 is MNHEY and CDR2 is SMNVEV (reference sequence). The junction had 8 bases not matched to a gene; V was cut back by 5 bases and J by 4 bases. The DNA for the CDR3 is TGTGCCAGCAGTCTAACCGGGACAGCAGGAAACACCATATATTTT. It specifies CASSLTGTAGNTIYF.

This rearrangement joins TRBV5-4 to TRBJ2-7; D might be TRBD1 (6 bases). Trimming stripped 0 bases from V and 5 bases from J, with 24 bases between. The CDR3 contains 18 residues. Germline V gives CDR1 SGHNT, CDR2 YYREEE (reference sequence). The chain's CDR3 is CASSLGGGSLRGKNEQYF. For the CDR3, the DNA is TGTGCCAGCAGCTTGGGAGGGGGAAGCCTCAGGGGTAAGAACGAGCAGTACTTC.

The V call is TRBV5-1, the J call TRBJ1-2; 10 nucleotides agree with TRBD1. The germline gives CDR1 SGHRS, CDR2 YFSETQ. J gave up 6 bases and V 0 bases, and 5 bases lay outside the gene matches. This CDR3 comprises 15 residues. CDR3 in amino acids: CASSLGGQGVNGYTF. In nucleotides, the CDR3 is TGCGCCAGCAGCTTGGGAGGACAGGGGGTAAATGGCTACACCTTC.

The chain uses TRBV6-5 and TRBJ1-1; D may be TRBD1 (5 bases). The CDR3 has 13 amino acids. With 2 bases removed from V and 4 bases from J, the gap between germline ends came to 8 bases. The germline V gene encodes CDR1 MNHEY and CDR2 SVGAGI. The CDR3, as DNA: TGTGCCAGCAGTTACGCAGGGCCCACTGAAGCTTTCTTT. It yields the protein CASSYAGPTEAFF.

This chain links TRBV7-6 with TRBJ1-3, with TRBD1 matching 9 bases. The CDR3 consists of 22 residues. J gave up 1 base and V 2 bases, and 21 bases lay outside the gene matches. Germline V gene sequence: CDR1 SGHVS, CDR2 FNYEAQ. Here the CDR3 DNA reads TGTGCCAGCAGCTTAAGGGTGCGGCGGACCGGGACAGGGAGTTTTTCTGGAAACACCATATATTTT. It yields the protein CASSLRVRRTGTGSFSGNTIYF.

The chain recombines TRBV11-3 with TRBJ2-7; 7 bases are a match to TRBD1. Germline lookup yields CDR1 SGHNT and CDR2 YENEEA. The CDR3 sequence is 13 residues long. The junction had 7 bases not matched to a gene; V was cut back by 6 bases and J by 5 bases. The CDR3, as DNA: TGTGCCAGCAGTACAGGGGTTGGTAACGAGCAGTACTTC. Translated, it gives CASSTGVGNEQYF. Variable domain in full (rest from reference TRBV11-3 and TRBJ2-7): EAGVVQSPRYKIIEKKQPVAFWCNPISGHNTLYWYLQNLGQGPELLIRYENEEAVDDSQLPKDRFSAERLKGVDSTLKIQPAELGDSAVYLCASSTGVGNEQYFGPGTRLTVT.

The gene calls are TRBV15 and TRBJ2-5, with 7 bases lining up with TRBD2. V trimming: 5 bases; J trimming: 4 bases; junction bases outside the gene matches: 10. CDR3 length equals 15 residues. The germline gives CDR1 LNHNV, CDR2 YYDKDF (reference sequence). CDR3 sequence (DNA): TGTGCCACCAGCGAGGGTCCCGGGAGGAGAGAGACCCAGTACTTC. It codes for CATSEGPGRRETQYF.